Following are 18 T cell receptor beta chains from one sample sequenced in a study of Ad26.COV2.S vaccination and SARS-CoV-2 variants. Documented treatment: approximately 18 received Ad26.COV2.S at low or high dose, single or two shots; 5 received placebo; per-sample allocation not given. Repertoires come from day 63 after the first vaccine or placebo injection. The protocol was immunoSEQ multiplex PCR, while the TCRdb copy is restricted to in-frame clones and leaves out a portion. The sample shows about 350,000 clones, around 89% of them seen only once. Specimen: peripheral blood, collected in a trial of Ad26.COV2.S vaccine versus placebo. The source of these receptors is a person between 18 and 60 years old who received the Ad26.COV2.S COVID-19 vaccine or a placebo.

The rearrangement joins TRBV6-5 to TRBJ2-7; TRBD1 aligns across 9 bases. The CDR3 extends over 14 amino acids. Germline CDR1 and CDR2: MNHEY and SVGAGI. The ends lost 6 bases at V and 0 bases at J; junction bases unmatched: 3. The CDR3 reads CASSGDRDSYEQYF. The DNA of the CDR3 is TGTGCCAGCAGCGGGGACAGGGACTCCTACGAGCAGTACTTC.

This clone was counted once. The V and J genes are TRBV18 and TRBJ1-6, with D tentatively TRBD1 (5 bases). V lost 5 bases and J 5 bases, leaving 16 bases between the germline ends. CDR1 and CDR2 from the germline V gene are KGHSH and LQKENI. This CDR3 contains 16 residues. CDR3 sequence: CASSERVGVNNSPLHF. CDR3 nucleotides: TGTGCCAGCTCAGAACGGGTGGGGGTTAATAATTCACCCCTCCACTTT. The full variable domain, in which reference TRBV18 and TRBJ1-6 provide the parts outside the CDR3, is NAGVMQNPRHLVRRRGQEARLRCSPMKGHSHVYWYRQLPEEGLKFMVYLQKENIIDESGMPKERFSAEFPKEGPSILRIQQVVRGDSAAYFCASSERVGVNNSPLHFGNGTRLTVT.

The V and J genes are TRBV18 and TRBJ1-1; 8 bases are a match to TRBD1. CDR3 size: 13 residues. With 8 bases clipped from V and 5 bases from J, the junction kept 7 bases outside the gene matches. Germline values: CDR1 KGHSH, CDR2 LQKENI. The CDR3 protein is CASDGQGGTEAFF. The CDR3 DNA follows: TGTGCCAGCGACGGACAGGGTGGGACTGAAGCTTTCTTT.

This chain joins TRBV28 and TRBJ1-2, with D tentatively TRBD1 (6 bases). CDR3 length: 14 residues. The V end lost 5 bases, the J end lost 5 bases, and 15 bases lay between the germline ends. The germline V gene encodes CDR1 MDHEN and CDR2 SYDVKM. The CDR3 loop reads CASSNSDRPYGYTF. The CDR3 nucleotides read TGTGCCAGCAGTAATTCGGACAGACCGTATGGCTACACCTTC.

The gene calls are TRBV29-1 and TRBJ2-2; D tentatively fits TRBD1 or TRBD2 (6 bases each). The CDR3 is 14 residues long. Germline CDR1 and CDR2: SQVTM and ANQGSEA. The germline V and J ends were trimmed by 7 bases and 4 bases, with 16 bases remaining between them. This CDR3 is CSASPGAVTGELFF. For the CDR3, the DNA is TGCAGCGCCTCTCCGGGGGCGGTCACCGGGGAGCTGTTTTTT.

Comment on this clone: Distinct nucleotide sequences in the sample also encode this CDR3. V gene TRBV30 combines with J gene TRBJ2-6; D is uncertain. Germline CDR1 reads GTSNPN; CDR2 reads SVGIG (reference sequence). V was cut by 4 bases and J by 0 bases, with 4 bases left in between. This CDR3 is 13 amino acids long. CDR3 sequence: CAWTFSGANVLTF. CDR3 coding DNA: TGTGCCTGGACCTTCTCTGGGGCCAACGTCCTGACTTTC.

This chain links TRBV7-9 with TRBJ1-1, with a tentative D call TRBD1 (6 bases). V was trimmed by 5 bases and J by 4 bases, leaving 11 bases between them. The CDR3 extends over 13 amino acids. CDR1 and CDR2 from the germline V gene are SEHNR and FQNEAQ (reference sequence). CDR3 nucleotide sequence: TGTGCCAGCAGCCACGACAGGCTCACTGAAGCTTTCTTT. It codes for CASSHDRLTEAFF.

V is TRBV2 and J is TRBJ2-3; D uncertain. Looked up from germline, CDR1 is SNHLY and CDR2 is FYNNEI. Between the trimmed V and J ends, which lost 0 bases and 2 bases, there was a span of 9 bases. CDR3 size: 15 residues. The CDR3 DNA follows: TGTGCCAGCAGTGAAGCGCAGAGCGCCACAGATACGCAGTATTTT. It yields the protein CASSEAQSATDTQYF.

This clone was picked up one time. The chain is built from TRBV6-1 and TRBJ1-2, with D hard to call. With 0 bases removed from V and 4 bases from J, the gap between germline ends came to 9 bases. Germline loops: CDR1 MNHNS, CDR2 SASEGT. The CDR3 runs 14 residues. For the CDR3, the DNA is TGTGCCAGCAGTGAAGCGACGCCAGTCTATGGCTACACCTTC. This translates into CASSEATPVYGYTF.

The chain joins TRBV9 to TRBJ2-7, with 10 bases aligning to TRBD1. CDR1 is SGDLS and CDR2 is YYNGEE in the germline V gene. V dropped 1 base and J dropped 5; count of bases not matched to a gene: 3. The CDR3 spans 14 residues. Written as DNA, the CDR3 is TGTGCCAGCAGCGTAATGACAGGGGGCCACGAGCAGTACTTC. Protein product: CASSVMTGGHEQYF.

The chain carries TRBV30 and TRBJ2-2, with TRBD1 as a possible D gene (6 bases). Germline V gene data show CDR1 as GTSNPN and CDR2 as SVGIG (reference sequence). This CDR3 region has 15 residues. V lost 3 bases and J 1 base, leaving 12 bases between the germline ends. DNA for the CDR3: TGTGCCTGGAGGTGGGGGCGCGGGAACACCGGGGAGCTGTTTTTT. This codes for CAWRWGRGNTGELFF.

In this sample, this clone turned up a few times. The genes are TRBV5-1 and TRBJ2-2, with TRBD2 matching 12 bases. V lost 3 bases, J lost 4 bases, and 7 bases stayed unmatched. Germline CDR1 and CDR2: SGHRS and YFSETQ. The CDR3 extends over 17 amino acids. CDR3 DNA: TGCGCCAGCAGCTCACGACTAGCGGGAGTTGGCACCGGGGAGCTGTTTTTT. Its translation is CASSSRLAGVGTGELFF. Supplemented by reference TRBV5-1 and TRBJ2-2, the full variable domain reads KAGVTQTPRYLIKTRGQQVTLSCSPISGHRSVSWYQQTPGQGLQFLFEYFSETQRNKGNFPGRFSGRQFSNSRSEMNVSTLELGDSALYLCASSSRLAGVGTGELFFGEGSRLTVL.

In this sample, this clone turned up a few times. CDR3 amino acids: CAISDWDRGAGANVLTF. The CDR3 coding sequence is TGTGCCATCAGTGATTGGGACAGGGGGGCTGGGGCCAACGTCCTGACTTTC. V usage is TRBV10-3 and J usage is TRBJ2-6, with 11 bases aligning to TRBD1. Germline V gene data show CDR1 as ENHRY and CDR2 as SYGVKD. Germline trimming cut 3 bases from V and 2 bases from J; bases unmatched to any gene: 3. The CDR3 has 17 amino acids.

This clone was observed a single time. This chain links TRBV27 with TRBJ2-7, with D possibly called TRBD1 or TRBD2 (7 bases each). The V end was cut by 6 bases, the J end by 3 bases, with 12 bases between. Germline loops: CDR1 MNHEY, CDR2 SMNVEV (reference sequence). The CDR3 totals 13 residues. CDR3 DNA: TGTGCCAGCAGGCCAGGGGGGGTCTACGAGCAGTACTTC. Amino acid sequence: CASRPGGVYEQYF.

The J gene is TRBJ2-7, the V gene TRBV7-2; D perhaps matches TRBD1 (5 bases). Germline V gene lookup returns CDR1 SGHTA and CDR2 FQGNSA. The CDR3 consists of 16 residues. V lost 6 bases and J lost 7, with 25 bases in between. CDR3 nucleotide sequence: TGTGCCAGCAGTCCCCTCAGGGCAGGACCGTCCGTGGAGCAGTACTTC. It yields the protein CASSPLRAGPSVEQYF.

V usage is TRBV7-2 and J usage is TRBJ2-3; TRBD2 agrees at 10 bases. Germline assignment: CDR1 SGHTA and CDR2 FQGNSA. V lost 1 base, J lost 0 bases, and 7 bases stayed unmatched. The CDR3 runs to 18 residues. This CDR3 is CASSLEASGSVSTDTQYF. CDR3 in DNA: TGTGCCAGCAGCTTAGAGGCTAGCGGGAGCGTTAGCACAGATACGCAGTATTTT.

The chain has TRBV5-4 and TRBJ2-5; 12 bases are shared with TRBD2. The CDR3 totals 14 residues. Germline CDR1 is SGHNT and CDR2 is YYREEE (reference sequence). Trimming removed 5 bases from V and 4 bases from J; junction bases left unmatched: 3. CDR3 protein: CASRSTSGRETQYF. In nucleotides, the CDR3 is TGTGCCAGCAGGTCGACTAGCGGGAGAGAGACCCAGTACTTC.

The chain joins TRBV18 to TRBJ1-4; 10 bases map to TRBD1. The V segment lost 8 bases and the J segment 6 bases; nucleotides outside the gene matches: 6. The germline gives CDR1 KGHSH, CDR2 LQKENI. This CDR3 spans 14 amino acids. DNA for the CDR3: TGTGCCAGCCGGCCCGGGACAGGGGATGAAAAACTGTTTTTT. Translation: CASRPGTGDEKLFF. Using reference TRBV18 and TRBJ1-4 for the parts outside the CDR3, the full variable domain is NAGVMQNPRHLVRRRGQEARLRCSPMKGHSHVYWYRQLPEEGLKFMVYLQKENIIDESGMPKERFSAEFPKEGPSILRIQQVVRGDSAAYFCASRPGTGDEKLFFGSGTQLSVL.